These 26 T cell receptor beta chains originate from one sample sequenced in a study of blood T cells in healthy people across ages. Sample-barcoded 5' priming and a J-beta primer mix drove a second PCR of about 6 to 12 cycles. From the 5' RACE reads, TCRdb called clonotypes with MiXCR, one entry per CDR3 protein. The sample lists around 1,000,000 distinct CDR3 sequences; approximately 26% were seen once. These data are also associated with another study on T cells of mothers and their children.

Sequencing input: blood. These receptors all come from a girl aged 2 to 10 in good health.

The CDR3, as DNA: TGTGCCAGCAGCTTAGCGGGATCTGCCGGCTACACCTTC. Its translation: CASSLAGSAGYTF. This chain connects TRBV7-2 to TRBJ1-2, with D unclear. V was clipped by 0 bases and J by 8 bases, with 10 bases between them. The germline CDR1 and CDR2 sequences are SGHTA and FQGNSA. The CDR3 length is 13 residues.

This clonotype was counted between two and nine times. The chain joins TRBV15 to TRBJ2-2; 12 nucleotides match TRBD2. There are 17 residues in the CDR3. V lost 0 bases to trimming and J lost 5 bases; unmatched junction nucleotides: 4. Germline values: CDR1 LNHNV, CDR2 YYDKDF (reference sequence). The DNA of the CDR3 is TGTGCCACCAGCAGAGATCAGACTAGCGGGAGAACCGGGGAGCTGTTTTTT. It specifies CATSRDQTSGRTGELFF.

The chain combines TRBV25-1 with TRBJ2-3; 11 nucleotides match TRBD2. Germline-derived CDR1 and CDR2 are MGHDK and SYGVNS. The CDR3 has 19 residues. J lost 8 bases, V lost 2 bases, and 18 bases had no gene match. This CDR3 reads CASSEPPGPTSGDVGTQYF. CDR3 DNA: TGTGCCAGCAGTGAACCTCCCGGCCCGACTAGCGGGGATGTGGGTACGCAGTATTTT.

The rearrangement joins TRBV2 to TRBJ1-4; TRBD1 aligns across 7 bases. CDR3 length: 13 residues. The V and J ends lost 6 bases and 8 bases, in that order; junction bases with no gene match: 6. Germline V gene data show CDR1 as SNHLY and CDR2 as FYNNEI. The CDR3 nucleotides are TGTGCCAGCAGGGAAAACAGGGGCGAAAAACTGTTTTTT. Its protein is CASRENRGEKLFF.

The V and J genes are TRBV7-9 and TRBJ2-7, with no clear D. Germline values: CDR1 SEHNR, CDR2 FQNEAQ (reference sequence). The V end lost 5 bases, the J end lost 4 bases, and 12 bases lay between the germline ends. The CDR3 spans 13 residues. The CDR3 DNA is TGTGCCAGCAGCCCGGACGGTCAATACGAGCAGTACTTC. Protein: CASSPDGQYEQYF.

This clonotype showed up just a few times. The chain links TRBV7-9 to TRBJ2-5; D might be TRBD1 or TRBD2, each matching 5 bases. CDR3 length: 15 amino acids. V lost 5 bases to trimming and J lost 0 bases, with 13 bases between them. CDR1 and CDR2 from the germline V gene are SEHNR and FQNEAQ (reference sequence). The CDR3 nucleotides read TGTGCCAGCAGCCGCGGTGGGGGTCACCAAGAGACCCAGTACTTC. It translates to CASSRGGGHQETQYF.

This clonotype was detected a few times. The genes are TRBV20-1 and TRBJ2-1, with D hard to call. Germline CDR1 reads DFQATT; CDR2 reads SNEGSKA (reference sequence). The CDR3 sequence is 12 residues long. V was clipped by 4 bases and J by 4 bases, with 8 bases between them. The CDR3 spells CSAIQQYNEQFF. CDR3 nucleotide sequence: TGCAGTGCTATTCAACAGTACAATGAGCAGTTCTTC.

This clonotype was seen only a few times. The rearrangement links TRBV20-1 to TRBJ2-5; possible D gene TRBD2, 5 bases. Germline lookup yields CDR1 DFQATT and CDR2 SNEGSKA (reference sequence). With 3 bases removed from V and 5 bases from J, the gap between germline ends came to 16 bases. This CDR3 is built from 14 residues. The CDR3 protein is CSASQPQRMETQYF. DNA of the CDR3: TGCAGTGCTAGCCAACCCCAGCGGATGGAGACCCAGTACTTC.

V gene TRBV5-1 combines with J gene TRBJ2-3, with TRBD2 matching 12 bases. CDR3 length: 13 residues. Looked up from germline, CDR1 is SGHRS and CDR2 is YFSETQ. V was pared by 4 bases and J by 6 bases, with 0 bases of the junction left unmatched. For the CDR3, the DNA is TGCGCCAGCAGCGGGACTAGCGGGGATACGCAGTATTTT. It codes for CASSGTSGDTQYF. The full variable domain, its missing parts supplied by reference TRBV5-1 and TRBJ2-3, is KAGVTQTPRYLIKTRGQQVTLSCSPISGHRSVSWYQQTPGQGLQFLFEYFSETQRNKGNFPGRFSGRQFSNSRSEMNVSTLELGDSALYLCASSGTSGDTQYFGPGTRLTVL.

The chain couples TRBV7-9 to TRBJ2-6; no firm D call. Germline V gene data show CDR1 as SEHNR and CDR2 as FQNEAQ (reference sequence). V gave up 2 bases and J gave up 3 bases, with 11 bases separating them. The CDR3 runs 16 residues. The CDR3 sequence is CASSLPLLGGANVLTF. CDR3 nucleotide sequence: TGTGCCAGCAGCTTACCCTTGCTTGGTGGGGCCAACGTCCTGACTTTC. The full variable domain, its missing parts supplied by reference TRBV7-9 and TRBJ2-6, is DTGVSQNPRHKITKRGQNVTFRCDPISEHNRLYWYRQTLGQGPEFLTYFQNEAQLEKSRLLSDRFSAERPKGSFSTLEIQRTEQGDSAMYLCASSLPLLGGANVLTFGAGSRLTVL.

The chain has TRBV4-3 and TRBJ2-5; 9 bases match TRBD2. V lost 4 bases, J lost 2 bases, and 5 bases stayed unmatched. CDR3 length: 15 amino acids. CDR1 and CDR2 from the germline V gene are LGHNA and YSLEER. CDR3 loop: CASSPMAGGQETQYF. CDR3 DNA sequence: TGCGCCAGCAGCCCAATGGCGGGGGGGCAAGAGACCCAGTACTTC.

This clonotype was detected a few times. The gene calls are TRBV12-3 or TRBV12-4 and TRBJ2-3; D possibly corresponds to TRBD1 (6 bases). This CDR3 comprises 14 residues. V was trimmed by 4 bases and J by 4 bases, leaving 12 bases between them. The CDR3 protein is CASSYLDRSDTQYF. CDR3 nucleotides: TGTGCCAGCAGTTACCTCGACAGGTCAGATACGCAGTATTTT.

This clonotype was recorded a few times. Germline is not matched at one junction end, which may reflect a read error. The chain links TRBV10-3 to TRBJ2-3; TRBD2 matches 15 bases. The germline CDR1 and CDR2 sequences are ENHRY and SYGVKD. This CDR3 region has 14 residues. Written as DNA, the CDR3 is TGTGCCTCGCAAGCCGGACTAGCGGGAGGGCTCAGGGATTTT. This translates into CASQAGLAGGLRDF.

This clonotype was seen more than once but under ten times. The rearrangement uses TRBV2 and TRBJ2-4; D may correspond to TRBD1 or TRBD2 (6 bases each). The ends were cut back, 10 bases at V and 8 bases at J, with 12 bases in the middle. The CDR3 extends over 11 amino acids. Germline CDR1 is SNHLY and CDR2 is FYNNEI. CDR3 in DNA: TGTGCCACGGAGGGGGTTGACATTCAGTACTTC. Translated, it gives CATEGVDIQYF.

This clonotype occurred once. The chain carries TRBV13 and TRBJ1-4, with D unresolved. Trimming shortened V by 5 bases and J by 8 bases, and 15 bases separated the two germline ends. Per the germline V gene, CDR1 is PRHDT and CDR2 is FYEKMQ (reference sequence). The CDR3 consists of 14 residues. The DNA of the CDR3 is TGTGCCAGCAGCCCTGAGATCGACTCGGAAAAACTGTTTTTT. This codes for CASSPEIDSEKLFF.

This sequence joins TRBV2 and TRBJ1-5, with a weak D call TRBD1 (6 bases). Trimming took 3 bases from V and 7 from J, leaving 13 bases between them. CDR1 is SNHLY, CDR2 FYNNEI, per germline. CDR3 length equals 14 residues. CDR3 sequence reads: CASSDTGSGQPQHF. CDR3 DNA: TGTGCCAGCAGTGACACAGGGAGCGGACAGCCCCAGCATTTT.

The chain has TRBV28 and TRBJ2-1; 11 bases fit TRBD2. J gave up 6 bases and V 5 bases, and 9 bases lay outside the gene matches. The CDR3 has 16 amino acids. CDR1 and CDR2 from the germline V gene are MDHEN and SYDVKM. Written as DNA, the CDR3 is TGTGCCAGCAGTAGTGAGACTAGCGGGAACGGCAATGAGCAGTTCTTC. It encodes CASSSETSGNGNEQFF.

This chain uses TRBV5-1 with TRBJ2-5, with TRBD2 as a possible D gene (6 bases). The V and J ends lost 4 bases and 2 bases respectively, with 12 bases between them. The CDR3 extends over 14 amino acids. Germline lookup yields CDR1 SGHRS and CDR2 YFSETQ. The chain's CDR3 is CASSARDWQETQYF. CDR3 nucleotide sequence: TGCGCCAGCAGCGCACGGGACTGGCAAGAGACCCAGTACTTC.

This clonotype came up a few times. CDR3 loop: CASSSLFRQNQSGELFF. In DNA form, the CDR3 reads TGTGCCAGCAGTTCCCTATTCAGACAGAACCAATCCGGGGAGCTGTTTTTT. This rearrangement joins TRBV28 to TRBJ2-2; TRBD1 might be the D (5 bases). The ends were cut back, 4 bases at V and 6 bases at J, with 21 bases in the middle. The length of the CDR3 is 17 residues. Germline V gene sequence: CDR1 MDHEN, CDR2 SYDVKM.

This clonotype was detected only a few times. The V gene is TRBV27, the J gene TRBJ1-6; TRBD1 is a possible D gene (5 bases). CDR1 and CDR2 from the germline V gene are MNHEY and SMNVEV (reference sequence). Trimming left V 1 base short and J 7 bases short, with 5 bases between. The CDR3 length is 13 residues. DNA for the CDR3: TGTGCCAGCAGTTTATGGGGGAATTCACCCCTCCACTTT. As protein: CASSLWGNSPLHF.

The CDR3 is CASSPSTGYTEAFF. CDR3 nucleotides: TGTGCCAGCAGCCCATCGACAGGGTACACTGAAGCTTTCTTT. The rearrangement links TRBV27 to TRBJ1-1, with TRBD1 matching over 7 bases. The junction had 7 bases not matched to a gene; V was cut back by 6 bases and J by 3 bases. Germline V gene sequence: CDR1 MNHEY, CDR2 SMNVEV (reference sequence). CDR3 length: 14 residues.

The chain carries TRBV3-1 and TRBJ1-5; D call uncertain. V was pared by 2 bases and J by 7 bases, with 9 bases between. From germline, CDR1 is LGHDT and CDR2 YNNKEL (reference sequence). The CDR3 has 13 residues. CDR3 sequence: CASSQSKGQPQHF. As DNA, the CDR3 is TGTGCCAGCAGCCAATCTAAGGGCCAGCCCCAGCATTTT.

This rearrangement joins TRBV2 to TRBJ2-5; 8 nucleotides match TRBD1. This CDR3 region has 14 residues. With V trimmed by 4 bases and J by 5 bases, 6 bases remained unmatched. Germline assignment: CDR1 SNHLY and CDR2 FYNNEI. In DNA, the CDR3 is TGTGCCAGCAGTGGCAGGGGGCGTGAGGAGACCCAGTACTTC. This translates into CASSGRGREETQYF.

V usage is TRBV20-1 and J usage is TRBJ1-4; 10 positions agree with TRBD1. Germline CDR1 and CDR2: DFQATT and SNEGSKA (reference sequence). V trimming: 6 bases; J trimming: 7 bases; junction bases outside the gene matches: 5. CDR3 length: 13 amino acids. For the CDR3, the DNA is TGCAGTGCGCCTGGGACAGGGGTTGAAAAACTGTTTTTT. This codes for CSAPGTGVEKLFF.

The CDR3 nucleotides are TGTGCCAGTAGTCCCCGGGACGGGACCCAGTACTTC. It translates to CASSPRDGTQYF. The chain joins TRBV19 to TRBJ2-5; D may match TRBD1 or TRBD2 (5 bases each). The CDR3 covers 12 residues. V was clipped by 5 bases and J by 7 bases, with 11 bases between them. Germline V gene lookup returns CDR1 LNHDA and CDR2 SQIVND (reference sequence).

This clonotype was detected only a few times. This chain connects TRBV20-1 to TRBJ2-5; 7 bases are shared with TRBD2. The CDR3 extends over 14 amino acids. The germline V gene encodes CDR1 DFQATT and CDR2 SNEGSKA (reference sequence). After removal of 6 bases from V and 2 bases from J, the junction contained 9 bases not matched to a gene. CDR3 sequence: CSAKVRTRQETQYF. DNA for the CDR3: TGCAGTGCCAAAGTCCGGACTAGACAAGAGACCCAGTACTTC.